A selection of T cell receptor beta chains follows, all from one sample in a study of blood T cell repertoires in COVID-19. The protocol was immunoSEQ multiplex PCR, while the TCRdb copy is restricted to in-frame clones and leaves out a portion. Of approximately 250,000 clones in the sample, nearly 90% were seen once. Source material: PBMCs or T cells enriched from blood (not recorded which). These receptors originate from a woman younger than 45 who had recovered from COVID-19. The CDR3 runs from the conserved cysteine through the conserved F or W. Fields, in order: D gene, clone size, V gene, CDR3 protein. A D gene is named only where the DNA matches it firmly. A clone size is listed for some rows: how often the clone was seen (once, few, many), or a class if it is expanded.

d_call: TRBD1
clone_size: .
v_call: TRBV2
cdr3_aa: CASSDTGGGQPQHF

d_call: .
clone_size: .
v_call: TRBV19
cdr3_aa: CASAADSGNTIYF

d_call: .
clone_size: .
v_call: TRBV6-4
cdr3_aa: CASSDDFIDGYTF

d_call: TRBD2
clone_size: once
v_call: TRBV2
cdr3_aa: CASRVTSGDYNEQFF

d_call: TRBD1
clone_size: few
v_call: TRBV7-9
cdr3_aa: CASSSPGQGRVNEKLFF

d_call: .
clone_size: .
v_call: TRBV7-3
cdr3_aa: CASSLNSGGTEAFF

d_call: .
clone_size: .
v_call: TRBV15
cdr3_aa: CATSFNTGELFF

d_call: .
clone_size: .
v_call: TRBV5-5
cdr3_aa: CASSPTQILNQPQHF

d_call: .
clone_size: .
v_call: TRBV24-1
cdr3_aa: CATSDKRHFLNYGYTF

d_call: .
clone_size: .
v_call: TRBV5-1
cdr3_aa: CASSAQGPPQPQHF

d_call: .
clone_size: .
v_call: TRBV7-9
cdr3_aa: CASSRPSGRGQDEKLFF

d_call: .
clone_size: .
v_call: TRBV27
cdr3_aa: CASSFSDVGVPYGYTF

d_call: TRBD2
clone_size: .
v_call: TRBV7-3
cdr3_aa: CASSLAGGRTGELFF

d_call: .
clone_size: .
v_call: TRBV28
cdr3_aa: CASGIQGDSTEAFF

d_call: .
clone_size: .
v_call: TRBV7-2
cdr3_aa: CASSLALGSSNQPQHF

d_call: .
clone_size: .
v_call: TRBV11-2
cdr3_aa: CASSLIAGEAFF

d_call: .
clone_size: .
v_call: TRBV13
cdr3_aa: CASSSAVGARTDTQYF